This TCR beta chain was sequenced during a study of tumor-infiltrating lymphocytes in primary liver carcinoma. Unsorted bulk tissue (roughly 17-32 mg) underwent RNA and DNA co-extraction. To note about this clonotype: One end of the junction does not line up with germline, which may come from a read error.

From germline, CDR1 is SGHNT and CDR2 YYREEE (reference sequence). The CDR3 covers 17 residues. Researchers generated TCR beta cDNA from 500 to 600 ng of total RNA, relying on a constant-region primer. Researchers made the TCR beta libraries by running three nested multiplex PCR rounds with slightly modified ARM-PCR. In the first two PCR rounds, TRBV1-TRBV30 forward primers were paired with a C-beta reverse primer, and each round lasted roughly 10 cycles. TCRdb passed the multiplex PCR reads through MiXCR, listing each CDR3 protein once. The sample includes roughly 30,000 distinct CDR3 sequences, 71% of them seen just once.

The clonotype originates from a woman in her thirties with primary liver carcinoma and hepatitis B virus infection. The sequencing sample was made of liver tumor tissue from sampling region 3. Noted subset: tumor region T3, left-lateral pole. The genes are TRBV5-4 and TRBJ2-3; perhaps TRBD2 as D (5 bases). DNA of the CDR3: TGTGTCAGCGGCGTAGACGGATACCCTCCACCCACAGATACGCAGTATTTT. This gives the protein CVSGVDGYPPPTDTQYF.